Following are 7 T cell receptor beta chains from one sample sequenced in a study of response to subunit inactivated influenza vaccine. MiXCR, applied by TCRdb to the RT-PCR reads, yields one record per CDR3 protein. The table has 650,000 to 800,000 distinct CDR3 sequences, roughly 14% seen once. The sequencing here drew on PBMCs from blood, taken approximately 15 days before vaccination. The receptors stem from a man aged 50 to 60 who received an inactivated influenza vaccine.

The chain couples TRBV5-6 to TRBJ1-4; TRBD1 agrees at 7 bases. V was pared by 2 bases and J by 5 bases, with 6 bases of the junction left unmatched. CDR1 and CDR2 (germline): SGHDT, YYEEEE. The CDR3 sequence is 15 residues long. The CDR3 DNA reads TGTGCCAGCAGCTTTCGGGGACAGCGAAATGAAAAACTGTTTTTT. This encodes CASSFRGQRNEKLFF.

CDR3 nucleotides: TGTGCCAGCAGACCCGGGACTAGCGGGAACAATGAGCAGTTCTTC. This gives the protein CASRPGTSGNNEQFF. V gene TRBV5-6 combines with J gene TRBJ2-1; 13 bases align to TRBD2. The V and J ends lost 5 bases and 5 bases, in that order; junction bases with no gene match: 4. Germline V gene data show CDR1 as SGHDT and CDR2 as YYEEEE. The CDR3 runs 15 residues.

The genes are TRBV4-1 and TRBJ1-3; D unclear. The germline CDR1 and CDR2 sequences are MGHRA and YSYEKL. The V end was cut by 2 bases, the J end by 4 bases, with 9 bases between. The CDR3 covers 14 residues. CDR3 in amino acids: CASSQIVVGNTIYF. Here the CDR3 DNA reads TGCGCCAGCAGCCAAATTGTAGTGGGAAACACCATATATTTT.

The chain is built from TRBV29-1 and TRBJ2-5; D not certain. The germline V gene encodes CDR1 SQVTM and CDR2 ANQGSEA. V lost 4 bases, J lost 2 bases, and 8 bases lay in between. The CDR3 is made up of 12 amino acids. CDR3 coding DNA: TGCAGCGTTGCTGCAGTACAAGAGACCCAGTACTTC. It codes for CSVAAVQETQYF.

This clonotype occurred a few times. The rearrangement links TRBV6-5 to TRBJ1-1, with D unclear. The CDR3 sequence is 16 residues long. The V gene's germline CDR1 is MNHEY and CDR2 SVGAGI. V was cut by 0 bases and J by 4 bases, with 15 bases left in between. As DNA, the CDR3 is TGTGCCAGCAGTTACTCATTAAGGCCGATGGCCACTGAAGCTTTCTTT. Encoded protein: CASSYSLRPMATEAFF.

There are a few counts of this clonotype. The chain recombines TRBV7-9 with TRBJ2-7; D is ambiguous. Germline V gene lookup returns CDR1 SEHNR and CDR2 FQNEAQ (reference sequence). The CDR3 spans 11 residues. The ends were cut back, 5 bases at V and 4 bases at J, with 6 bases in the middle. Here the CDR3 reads CASSAEYEQYF. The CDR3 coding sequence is TGTGCCAGCAGCGCCGAATACGAGCAGTACTTC. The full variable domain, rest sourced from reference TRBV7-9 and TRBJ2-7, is DTGVSQNPRHKITKRGQNVTFRCDPISEHNRLYWYRQTLGQGPEFLTYFQNEAQLEKSRLLSDRFSAERPKGSFSTLEIQRTEQGDSAMYLCASSAEYEQYFGPGTRLTVT.

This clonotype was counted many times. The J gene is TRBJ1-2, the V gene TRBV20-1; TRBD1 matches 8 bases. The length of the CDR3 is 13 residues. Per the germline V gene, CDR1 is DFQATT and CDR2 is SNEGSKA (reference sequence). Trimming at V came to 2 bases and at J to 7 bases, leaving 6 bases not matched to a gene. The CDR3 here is CSARITGGFGYTF. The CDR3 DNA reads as TGCAGTGCTAGAATCACAGGGGGATTTGGCTACACCTTC.